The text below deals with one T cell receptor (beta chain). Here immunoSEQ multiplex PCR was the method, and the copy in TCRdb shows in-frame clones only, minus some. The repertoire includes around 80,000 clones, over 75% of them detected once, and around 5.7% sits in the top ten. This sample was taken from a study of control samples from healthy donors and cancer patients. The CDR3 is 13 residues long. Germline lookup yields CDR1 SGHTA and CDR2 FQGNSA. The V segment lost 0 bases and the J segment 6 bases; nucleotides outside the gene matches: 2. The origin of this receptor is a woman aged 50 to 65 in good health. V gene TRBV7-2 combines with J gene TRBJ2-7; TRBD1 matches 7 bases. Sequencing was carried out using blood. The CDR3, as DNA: TGTGCCAGCAGCTTAGCGACAGGGTTCGAGCAGTACTTC. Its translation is CASSLATGFEQYF.